This T cell receptor (beta chain) was identified during a study of shared clonotypes between healthy human individuals. Genomic DNA belonging to each subset was distributed in equal measure over several immunoSEQ plates. Sequencing was performed with immunoSEQ multiplex PCR; in TCRdb, only in-frame clones are kept and a portion is missing. This table holds 450,000 to 500,000 clones, over 75% found once. The CDR3 has 15 residues. V lost 4 bases, J lost 5 bases, and 9 bases stayed unmatched. Germline V lookup: CDR1 KGHSH, CDR2 LQKENI. The chain links TRBV18 to TRBJ2-5, with 8 bases lining up with TRBD1. Input material: PBMCs. This TCR was sampled from a woman aged 40-49 years in good health. Some clones in this sample may be carry-over from other donors' samples. CDR3 bases: TGTGCCAGCTCACAAGGACAGGGCCGTAGCGAGACCCAGTACTTC. Its protein product is CASSQGQGRSETQYF. The whole variable domain, filled in from reference TRBV18 and TRBJ2-5, reads NAGVMQNPRHLVRRRGQEARLRCSPMKGHSHVYWYRQLPEEGLKFMVYLQKENIIDESGMPKERFSAEFPKEGPSILRIQQVVRGDSAAYFCASSQGQGRSETQYFGPGTRLLVL.